Presented here are 4 T cell receptor beta chains from one specimen sequenced in a study of cytomegalovirus exposure and HLA in healthy donors. This PCR relied on a set of 60 Vbeta primers and 13 Jbeta primers. Data came from immunoSEQ multiplex PCR; TCRdb stores just in-frame clones and leaves some out. The sample has roughly 200,000 clones; about two thirds are singletons. Material for sequencing was PBMCs. These receptors originate from a man in his forties in good health and CMV-seropositive.

The J gene is TRBJ1-3, the V gene TRBV10-3; D is uncertain. CDR1 ENHRY and CDR2 SYGVKD come from the germline V gene. The CDR3 extends over 14 amino acids. Between the trimmed V and J ends, which lost 3 bases and 0 bases, there was a span of 6 bases. CDR3 nucleotides: TGTGCCATCAGTGAAGCAGGCTCTGGAAACACCATATATTTT. It specifies CAISEAGSGNTIYF.

V gene TRBV9 combines with J gene TRBJ2-2; 7 bases fit TRBD1. With V trimmed by 4 bases and J by 2 bases, 5 bases remained unmatched. Per the germline V gene, CDR1 is SGDLS and CDR2 is YYNGEE. The CDR3 is 15 residues long. Here the CDR3 DNA reads TGTGCCAGCAGCTCCGGGACAGCCAACACCGGGGAGCTGTTTTTT. It codes for CASSSGTANTGELFF.

This sequence joins TRBV6-5 and TRBJ1-5; tentatively, D is TRBD1 (5 bases). Trimming took 2 bases from V and 4 from J, leaving 6 bases between them. The CDR3 loop spans 13 amino acids. Germline CDR1 is MNHEY and CDR2 is SVGAGI. The CDR3: CASSYGANQPQHF. DNA of the CDR3: TGTGCCAGCAGTTACGGGGCGAATCAGCCCCAGCATTTT.

This clone turned up a few times. V gene TRBV6-5 combines with J gene TRBJ1-6, with D possibly TRBD1 on 5 matching bases. CDR3 length: 15 residues. The V gene lost 5 bases and the J gene lost 10 bases, with 18 bases spanning the gap. The germline V gene encodes CDR1 MNHEY and CDR2 SVGAGI. CDR3 protein: CASSPRGGRQSPLHF. Here the CDR3 DNA reads TGTGCCAGCAGTCCCCGGGGGGGGAGGCAATCACCCCTCCACTTT.